This TCR beta chain was sequenced for a study of blood T cells in healthy people across ages. Study-wide background: Per two T cells, about one barcoded beta molecule was captured through template switching.

Turning to this clonotype: Its target is not known.

CDR1 and CDR2 from the germline V gene are MDHEN and SYDVKM. This CDR3 spans 10 amino acids. V dropped 7 bases and J dropped 6 bases, with 6 bases sitting between them. Study-wide results and limits: A greater number of naive CD4+ cells and higher diversity distinguished long-lived donors from aged donors.

Alongside a J-beta primer mix, a sample-barcoded 5' primer served in a second PCR lasting about 7 to 11 cycles. Samples each returned at least 3 million CDR3-containing paired-end reads. TCRdb reprocessed the 5' RACE reads with MiXCR, giving one entry per CDR3 protein. The sample lists about 800,000 distinct CDR3 sequences, 55% to 75% occurring once. Each sample used at least 6 million PBMCs. The sequencing input was blood. The TCR originated in a young man in good health. This chain connects TRBV28 to TRBJ1-1; D gene ambiguous. This chain's CDR3 is CASMTSEAFF. DNA of the CDR3: TGTGCCAGCATGACATCTGAAGCTTTCTTT.